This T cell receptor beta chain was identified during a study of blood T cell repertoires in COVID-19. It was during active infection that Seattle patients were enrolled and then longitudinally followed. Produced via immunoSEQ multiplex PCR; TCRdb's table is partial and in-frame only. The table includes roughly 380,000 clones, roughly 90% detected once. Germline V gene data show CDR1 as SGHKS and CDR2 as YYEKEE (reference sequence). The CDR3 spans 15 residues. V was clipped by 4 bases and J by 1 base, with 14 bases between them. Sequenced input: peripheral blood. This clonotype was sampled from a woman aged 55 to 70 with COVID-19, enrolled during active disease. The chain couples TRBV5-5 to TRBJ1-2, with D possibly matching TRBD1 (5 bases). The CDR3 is CASSPDFRGNYGYTF. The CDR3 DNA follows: TGTGCCAGCAGCCCCGACTTTAGGGGTAACTATGGCTACACCTTC.